Each of the 5 T cell receptor beta chains below was sequenced from the same sample in a study of tumor-infiltrating lymphocytes in localized non-small cell lung cancer. The data were produced by immunoSEQ multiplex PCR, yet TCRdb's version contains in-frame clones alone and is incomplete. The sample lists roughly 16,000 clones, around 66% occurring once. Sequenced sample: lung tumor tissue. These receptors were obtained from a human donor with non-small cell lung cancer.

The chain uses TRBV5-4 and TRBJ2-7; D is undetermined. The length of the CDR3 is 11 residues. Germline V CDR1 and CDR2: SGHNT, YYREEE (reference sequence). Trimming took 4 bases from V and 0 from J, leaving 2 bases between them. The CDR3 here is CASSTSYEQYF. The CDR3 coding sequence is TGTGCCAGCAGCACCTCCTACGAGCAGTACTTC.

The V and J genes are TRBV18 and TRBJ2-6; D is uncertain. V shed 2 bases and J shed 3 bases, with 8 bases lying between them. The CDR3 consists of 15 residues. Germline V lookup: CDR1 KGHSH, CDR2 LQKENI. As DNA, the CDR3 is TGTGCCAGCTCACCAGAGGACGGTGGGGCCAACGTCCTGACTTTC. Protein: CASSPEDGGANVLTF.

The J gene is TRBJ2-3, the V gene TRBV9; D not resolved. The ends were cut back, 0 bases at V and 1 base at J, with 9 bases in the middle. Per the germline V gene, CDR1 is SGDLS and CDR2 is YYNGEE. CDR3 length: 15 amino acids. The CDR3 nucleotides read TGTGCCAGCAGCGTAGGTTCTGTGGGCACAGATACGCAGTATTTT. It is translated as CASSVGSVGTDTQYF. Filled out from reference TRBV9 and TRBJ2-3, the complete variable domain reads DSGVTQTPKHLITATGQRVTLRCSPRSGDLSVYWYQQSLDQGLQFLIQYYNGEERAKGNILERFSAQQFPDLHSELNLSSLELGDSALYFCASSVGSVGTDTQYFGPGTRLTVL.

V gene TRBV10-1 combines with J gene TRBJ2-1; D not resolved. This CDR3 has 11 amino acids. The ends were cut back, 1 base at V and 9 bases at J, with 4 bases in the middle. Germline CDR1 and CDR2: WNHNN and SYGVQD (reference sequence). The CDR3 protein is CASSEFSEQFF. The CDR3 bases are TGCGCCAGCAGTGAGTTCAGTGAGCAGTTCTTC.

The chain recombines TRBV7-2 with TRBJ2-7; tentatively, D is TRBD1 or TRBD2 (5 bases each). Trimming removed 3 bases from V and 1 base from J, with 7 bases in between. The CDR3 consists of 13 residues. Looked up from germline, CDR1 is SGHTA and CDR2 is FQGNSA. CDR3 DNA sequence: TGTGCCAGCAGCTTGGGACCGTCCTACGAGCAGTACTTC. The encoded protein is CASSLGPSYEQYF.